The entry below gives a single T cell receptor beta chain sequence along with its context. Its matching antigen is unknown. This sample was taken from a study of identical twins' blood T cells. Study summary: Around 50 million reads came from some 12 libraries, six alpha, six beta. Notes on the study in general: Shared CDR3 clonotype counts between two donors mainly tracked the product of their cloneset sizes, twins included.

The three twin pairs were reared together, likely meeting the same infections. Authors' data handling: Clonotypes per individual ranged from about 85,000 to nearly 500,000. TCRdb independently ran MiXCR on the 5' RACE reads; one entry per CDR3 protein. The V and J calls come from TCRdb's annotation, not from the publication. The profile shows fewer than 450,000 distinct CDR3 sequences, roughly 27% of them singletons. CDR1 and CDR2 from the germline V gene are SGHDT and YYEEEE. V lost 6 bases, J lost 3 bases, and 12 bases lay in between. The CDR3 is 13 residues long. The sample comprised PBMCs. The TCR was taken from a woman aged 18 to 55 in good health. The rearrangement uses TRBV5-6 and TRBJ1-2; D gene uncertain. The CDR3 DNA reads as TGTGCCAGCACCGGACGGGTTGACTATGGCTACACCTTC. This sequence encodes CASTGRVDYGYTF.